The source of this T cell receptor (beta chain) is a study of regulatory T cells in long-lasting Graves disease. Regarding time point: persistent/refractory GD, antithyroid drugs over 5 years with positive TRAb. There was RNA extracted from PBMCs, and the TCR library was made from it. The table lists this clonotype with many counts. HTBI primers from iRepertoire and Arm-PCR of CDR3 regions yielded the TCR beta libraries. MiXCR was run by TCRdb on the multiplex PCR reads, yielding one entry per CDR3 protein. The table has 300,000 to 350,000 distinct CDR3 sequences, 15% to 20% seen once. CDR1 and CDR2 (germline): MNHEY, SVGAGI. Trimming removed 0 bases from V and 1 base from J; junction bases left unmatched: 2. This CDR3 has 15 amino acids.

Material: peripheral blood mononuclear cells (PBMCs), obtained when the disease was refractory, from a patient treated with antithyroid drugs. The receptor comes from a female donor with Graves disease. The chain has TRBV6-5 and TRBJ2-7, with 8 bases lining up with TRBD2. The DNA for the CDR3 is TGTGCCAGCAGTTACTCGGCGGGGGGTTCCTACGAGCAGTACTTC. Its translation: CASSYSAGGSYEQYF.